The 7 T cell receptor beta chains in this list originate from one sample, sequenced in a study of control samples from healthy donors and cancer patients. The repertoire was sequenced with immunoSEQ multiplex PCR; TCRdb's copy has only in-frame clones and lacks some. The data contain 35,000 to 50,000 clones, about 89% of them singletons. Sequencing was performed on PBMCs. The receptors stem from a woman aged 55 to 70 with lung cancer.

The chain combines TRBV3-1 (or the pseudogene TRBV3-2) with TRBJ2-4; the match to TRBD2 covers 10 bases. The ends lost 3 bases at V and 1 base at J; junction bases unmatched: 15. Germline-derived CDR1 and CDR2 are LGHDT and YNNKEL (reference sequence). CDR3 size: 20 residues. CDR3 sequence reads: CASSHDGASGSTVAKNIQYF. In nucleotides, the CDR3 is TGTGCCAGCAGCCACGACGGGGCTAGCGGGAGTACGGTCGCCAAAAACATTCAGTACTTC.

The genes are TRBV2 and TRBJ1-2, with D hard to call. This CDR3 has 12 residues. Looked up from germline, CDR1 is SNHLY and CDR2 is FYNNEI. The V end was cut by 1 base, the J end by 7 bases, with 7 bases between. The CDR3 DNA sequence: TGTGCCAGCAGTGAAGAGGGTGGTGGCTACACCTTC. As protein: CASSEEGGGYTF. The whole variable domain, remainder taken from reference TRBV2 and TRBJ1-2, is EPEVTQTPSHQVTQMGQEVILRCVPISNHLYFYWYRQILGQKVEFLVSFYNNEISEKSEIFDDQFSVERPDGSNFTLKIRSTKLEDSAMYFCASSEEGGGYTFGSGTRLTVV.

The CDR3 is CASSRGPVGETQYF. The CDR3 nucleotides are TGCGCCAGCAGCCGAGGACCGGTGGGGGAGACCCAGTACTTC. This rearrangement joins TRBV4-1 to TRBJ2-5; D unclear. CDR1 is MGHRA and CDR2 is YSYEKL in the germline V gene. This CDR3 spans 14 amino acids. V lost 4 bases, J lost 5 bases, and 14 bases lay in between.

The sample holds a few counts of this clone. The chain joins TRBV7-9 to TRBJ1-2, with 9 bases that match TRBD1. The CDR3 sequence is 13 residues long. V was pared by 2 bases and J by 7 bases, with 2 bases of the junction left unmatched. Germline V gives CDR1 SEHNR, CDR2 FQNEAQ (reference sequence). CDR3 residues: CASSLTGGSGYTF. The CDR3 DNA reads as TGTGCCAGCAGCTTAACAGGGGGCTCTGGCTACACCTTC. Combining the CDR3 with reference TRBV7-9 and TRBJ1-2 gives the whole variable domain DTGVSQNPRHKITKRGQNVTFRCDPISEHNRLYWYRQTLGQGPEFLTYFQNEAQLEKSRLLSDRFSAERPKGSFSTLEIQRTEQGDSAMYLCASSLTGGSGYTFGSGTRLTVV.

As DNA, the CDR3 is TGTGCCAGCAGCCAAGAAATACGGGGGGCTGAAGCTTTCTTT. It encodes CASSQEIRGAEAFF. V gene TRBV14 combines with J gene TRBJ1-1; possibly TRBD1 for D (5 bases). V was shortened by 0 bases and J by 6 bases, with 11 bases between the two germline ends. CDR3 length: 14 amino acids. Germline-derived CDR1 and CDR2 are SGHDN and FVKESK.

The chain employs TRBV24-1 and TRBJ1-2; tentatively, D is TRBD1 (6 bases). Trimming stripped 6 bases from V and 5 bases from J, with 15 bases between. Germline V gene data show CDR1 as KGHDR and CDR2 as SFDVKD. The CDR3 runs 14 residues. CDR3 amino acids: CATSTGQTRYGYTF. CDR3 nucleotide sequence: TGTGCCACCAGTACAGGACAGACGCGTTATGGCTACACCTTC.

The rearrangement links TRBV29-1 to TRBJ1-2, with TRBD1 as a possible D gene (5 bases). The CDR3 consists of 13 residues. Germline CDR1 is SQVTM and CDR2 is ANQGSEA. V was shortened by 6 bases and J by 2 bases, with 13 bases between the two germline ends. The CDR3 DNA sequence: TGCAGCGTCTTAGGTGGGGGAAACTATGGCTACACCTTC. Its protein is CSVLGGGNYGYTF. Based on the CDR3 plus reference TRBV29-1 and TRBJ1-2, the full variable domain is SAVISQKPSRDICQRGTSLTIQCQVDSQVTMMFWYRQQPGQSLTLIATANQGSEATYESGFVIDKFPISRPNLTFSTLTVSNMSPEDSSIYLCSVLGGGNYGYTFGSGTRLTVV.